The 12 T cell receptor beta chains below all came from one sample that was sequenced in a study of cytomegalovirus exposure and HLA in healthy donors. Primers included in the PCR were 60 Vbeta and 13 Jbeta primers. TCRdb's copy holds only in-frame clones and misses some; the assay was immunoSEQ multiplex PCR. The sample consists of about 200,000 clones, approximately 80% of them appearing once. The sample comprised PBMCs. The source is a woman in her twenties or thirties in good health and CMV-seronegative.

The rearrangement links TRBV18 to TRBJ2-5, with 7 bases identical to TRBD2. With 1 base clipped from V and 3 bases from J, the junction kept 11 bases outside the gene matches. Germline V CDR1 and CDR2: KGHSH, LQKENI. This CDR3 contains 17 residues. In DNA form, the CDR3 reads TGTGCCAGCTCACCACTAGGGGACTACTCGTCCAAAGAGACCCAGTACTTC. Its protein is CASSPLGDYSSKETQYF.

This chain joins TRBV7-9 and TRBJ1-1; D unclear. Germline CDR1 SEHNR, CDR2 FQNEAQ (reference sequence). Trimming took 1 base from V and 7 from J, leaving 7 bases between them. The length of the CDR3 is 12 residues. The chain's CDR3 is CASSLVGVEAFF. The CDR3 DNA follows: TGTGCCAGCAGCTTAGTCGGAGTTGAAGCTTTCTTT.

V usage is TRBV10-3 and J usage is TRBJ1-5; D is uncertain. The CDR3 contains 13 residues. The V gene's germline CDR1 is ENHRY and CDR2 SYGVKD. Trimming left V 2 bases short and J 4 bases short, with 6 bases between. This CDR3 reads CAISEAGNQPQHF. The CDR3 DNA sequence: TGTGCCATCAGTGAGGCGGGAAATCAGCCCCAGCATTTT.

V gene TRBV10-3 combines with J gene TRBJ1-3, with D perhaps matching TRBD1 (6 bases). Per the germline V gene, CDR1 is ENHRY and CDR2 is SYGVKD. The CDR3 runs to 14 residues. V lost 10 bases and J 0 bases, leaving 13 bases between the germline ends. CDR3 DNA sequence: TGTGCCAGTAGACAGGACCTCTCTGGAAACACCATATATTTT. Translated, it gives CASRQDLSGNTIYF.

Comments on this clone: The junction departs from the called germline gene at one end, perhaps through a read error. V and J are TRBV7-9 and TRBJ1-2; D call uncertain. CDR3 length equals 16 residues. CDR1 is SEHNR, CDR2 FQNEAQ, per germline (reference sequence). This chain's CDR3 is CASSLVSQVVIYGYPF. CDR3 sequence (DNA): TGTGCCAGCAGCTTAGTGTCGCAGGTTGTGATCTATGGCTACCCCTTC.

This clone was counted a single time. This chain links TRBV7-4 with TRBJ2-7, with 8 positions matching TRBD1. V was clipped by 9 bases and J by 0 bases; unmatched bases: 19. The length of the CDR3 is 18 residues. The germline CDR1 and CDR2 sequences are SGHVT and SQSDAQ. The CDR3 DNA reads TGTGCCAGACACCCGGGACAGGAGGTTTGGGGAAGCTCCTACGAGCAGTACTTC. Its protein is CARHPGQEVWGSSYEQYF.

CDR3 in amino acids: CASSSDRAQPQHF. The CDR3 nucleotides read TGTGCCAGCAGCTCCGACAGGGCTCAGCCCCAGCATTTT. The rearrangement uses TRBV5-6 and TRBJ1-5; TRBD1 agrees at 7 bases. Trimming took 3 bases from V and 6 from J; bases not matched to a gene: 3. Germline CDR1 and CDR2: SGHDT and YYEEEE. The CDR3 is 13 amino acids.

The chain has TRBV29-1 and TRBJ1-2; 8 positions match TRBD1. CDR3 size: 15 residues. With V trimmed by 3 bases and J by 0 bases, 6 bases remained unmatched. From germline, CDR1 is SQVTM and CDR2 ANQGSEA. DNA for the CDR3: TGCAGCGTTGATCGGGACAGGTCCTCTAACTATGGCTACACCTTC. Translation gives CSVDRDRSSNYGYTF.

This clone was observed a handful of times. This sequence joins TRBV27 and TRBJ2-7; D is uncertain. CDR1 MNHEY and CDR2 SMNVEV come from the germline V gene (reference sequence). With 2 bases removed from V and 13 bases from J, the gap between germline ends came to 15 bases. The CDR3 length is 12 residues. The CDR3 reads CASSLGLTALYF. The CDR3 DNA reads TGTGCCAGCAGTTTAGGTTTGACGGCACTATACTTC.

The chain uses TRBV6-1 and TRBJ2-1, with 12 bases lining up with TRBD2. Germline values: CDR1 MNHNS, CDR2 SASEGT. The CDR3 totals 16 residues. The V and J ends lost 4 bases and 3 bases, in that order; junction bases with no gene match: 4. CDR3: CASSGWTSGDYNEQFF. The CDR3 DNA sequence: TGTGCCAGCAGTGGGTGGACTAGCGGGGACTACAATGAGCAGTTCTTC.

The chain links TRBV4-2 to TRBJ2-7; TRBD2 matches at 12 bases. CDR3 length equals 17 residues. The germline gives CDR1 LGHNA, CDR2 YNFKEQ. V shed 1 base, J shed 0 bases, and the junction held 4 bases outside the gene matches. Here the CDR3 DNA reads TGTGCCAGCAGCCAAGGACTAGCGGGAGTACCCTCCTACGAGCAGTACTTC. Translation: CASSQGLAGVPSYEQYF.

The chain couples TRBV27 to TRBJ2-3; 10 positions match TRBD1. The length of the CDR3 is 15 residues. Germline assignment: CDR1 MNHEY and CDR2 SMNVEV (reference sequence). V lost 4 bases, J lost 1 base, and 2 bases stayed unmatched. The CDR3 loop reads CASSSGTGGTDTQYF. The CDR3 DNA reads TGTGCCAGCAGTTCCGGGACAGGGGGCACAGATACGCAGTATTTT.